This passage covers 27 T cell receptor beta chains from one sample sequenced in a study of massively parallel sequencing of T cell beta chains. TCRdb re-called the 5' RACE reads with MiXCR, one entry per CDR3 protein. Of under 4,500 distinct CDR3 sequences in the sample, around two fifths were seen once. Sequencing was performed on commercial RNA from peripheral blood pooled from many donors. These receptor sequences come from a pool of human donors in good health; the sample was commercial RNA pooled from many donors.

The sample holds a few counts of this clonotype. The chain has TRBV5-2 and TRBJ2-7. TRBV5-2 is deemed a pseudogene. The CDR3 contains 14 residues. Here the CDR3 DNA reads TGTGCCAGCCAGGACGCCGGTTTCTCCTACGAGCAGTACTTC. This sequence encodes CASQDAGFSYEQYF.

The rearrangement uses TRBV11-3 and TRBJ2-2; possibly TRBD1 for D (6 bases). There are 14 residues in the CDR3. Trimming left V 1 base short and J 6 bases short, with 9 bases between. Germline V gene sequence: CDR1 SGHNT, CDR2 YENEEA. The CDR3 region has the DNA TGTGCCAGCAGCTTAGTAGGGGGATCCGGGGAGCTGTTTTTT. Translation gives CASSLVGGSGELFF.

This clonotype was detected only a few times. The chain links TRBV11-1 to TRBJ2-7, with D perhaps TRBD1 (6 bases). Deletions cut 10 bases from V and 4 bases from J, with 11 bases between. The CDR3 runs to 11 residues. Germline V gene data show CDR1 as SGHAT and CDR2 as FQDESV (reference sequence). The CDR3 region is CAILGGYEQYF. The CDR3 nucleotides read TGTGCCATCCTAGGGGGTTACGAGCAGTACTTC.

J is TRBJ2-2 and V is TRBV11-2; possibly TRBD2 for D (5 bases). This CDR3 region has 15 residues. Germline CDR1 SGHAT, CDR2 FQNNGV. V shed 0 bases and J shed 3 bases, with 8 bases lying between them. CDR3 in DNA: TGTGCCAGCAGCTTAGAAGTGCGGGACACCGGGGAGCTGTTTTTT. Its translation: CASSLEVRDTGELFF.

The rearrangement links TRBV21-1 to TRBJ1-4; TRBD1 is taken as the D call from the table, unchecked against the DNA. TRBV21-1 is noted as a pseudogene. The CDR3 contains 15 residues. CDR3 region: CASSRDTATNEKLFF. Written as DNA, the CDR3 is TGTGCCAGCAGCAGGGACACCGCAACTAATGAAAAACTGTTTTTT.

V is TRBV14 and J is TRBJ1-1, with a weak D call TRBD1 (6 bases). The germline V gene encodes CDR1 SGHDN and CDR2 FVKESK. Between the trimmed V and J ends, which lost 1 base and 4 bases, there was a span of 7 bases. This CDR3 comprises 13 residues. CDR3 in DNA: TGTGCCAGCAGCCAAGCCAGGGGCACTGAAGCTTTCTTT. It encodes CASSQARGTEAFF.

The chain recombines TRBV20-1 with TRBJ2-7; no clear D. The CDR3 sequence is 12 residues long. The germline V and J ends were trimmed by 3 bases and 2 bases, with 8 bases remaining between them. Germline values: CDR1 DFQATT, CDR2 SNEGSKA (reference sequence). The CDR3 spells CSASSPPYEQYF. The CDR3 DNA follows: TGCAGTGCTAGTTCCCCACCCTACGAGCAGTACTTC.

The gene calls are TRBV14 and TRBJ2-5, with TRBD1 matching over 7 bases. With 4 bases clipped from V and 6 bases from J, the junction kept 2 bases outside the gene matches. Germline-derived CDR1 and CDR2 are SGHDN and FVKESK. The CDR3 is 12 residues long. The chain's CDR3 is CASSRDRKTQYF. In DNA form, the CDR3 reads TGTGCCAGCAGCCGGGACAGAAAGACCCAGTACTTC.

In DNA, the CDR3 is TGCAGTGCTAGTTATGAGACCCAGTACTTC. It encodes CSASYETQYF. The gene calls are TRBV20-1 and TRBJ2-5; D uncertain. Looked up from germline, CDR1 is DFQATT and CDR2 is SNEGSKA (reference sequence). The ends were cut back, 3 bases at V and 5 bases at J, with 4 bases in the middle. This CDR3 has 10 amino acids.

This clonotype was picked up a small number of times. In nucleotides, the CDR3 is TGTGCCATCAGTGAAGGTGACACCGGGGAGCTGTTTTTT. As protein: CAISEGDTGELFF. The genes are TRBV10-3 and TRBJ2-2, with D hard to call. V lost 3 bases, J lost 3 bases, and 5 bases lay in between. The CDR3 runs to 13 residues. Germline V CDR1 and CDR2: ENHRY, SYGVKD.

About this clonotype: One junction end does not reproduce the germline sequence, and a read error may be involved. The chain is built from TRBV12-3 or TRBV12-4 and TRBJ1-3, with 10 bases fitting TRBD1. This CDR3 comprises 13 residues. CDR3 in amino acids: CASSWDRGSTIYF. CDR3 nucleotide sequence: TGTGCCAGCAGTTGGGACAGGGGAAGCACCATATATTTT.

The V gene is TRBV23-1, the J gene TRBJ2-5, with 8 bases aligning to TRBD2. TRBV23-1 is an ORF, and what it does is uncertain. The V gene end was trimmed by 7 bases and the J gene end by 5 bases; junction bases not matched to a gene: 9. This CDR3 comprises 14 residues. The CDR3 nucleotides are TGCGCCAGCATCCCGGGGGGGACGGTGGAGACCCAGTACTTC. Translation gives CASIPGGTVETQYF.

The chain's CDR3 is CASSDIPGGEQFF. The CDR3 DNA follows: TGTGCCAGCAGCGACATCCCAGGCGGAGAGCAGTTCTTC. The V and J genes are TRBV9 and TRBJ2-1; D ambiguous. Germline V CDR1 and CDR2: SGDLS, YYNGEE. V was clipped by 3 bases and J by 10 bases, with 14 bases between them. There are 13 residues in the CDR3.

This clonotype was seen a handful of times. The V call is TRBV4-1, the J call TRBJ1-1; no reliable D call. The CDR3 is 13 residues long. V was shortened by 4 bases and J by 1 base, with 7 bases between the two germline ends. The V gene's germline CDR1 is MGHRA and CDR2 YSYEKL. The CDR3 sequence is CASSLKRNTEAFF. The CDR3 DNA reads TGCGCCAGCAGCCTGAAGAGGAACACTGAAGCTTTCTTT.

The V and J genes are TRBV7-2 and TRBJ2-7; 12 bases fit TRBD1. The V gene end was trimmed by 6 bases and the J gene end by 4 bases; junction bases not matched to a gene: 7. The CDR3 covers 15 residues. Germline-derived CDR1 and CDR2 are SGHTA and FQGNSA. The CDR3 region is CASRPGQGAWYEQYF. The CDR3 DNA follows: TGTGCCAGCAGACCGGGACAGGGGGCTTGGTACGAGCAGTACTTC.

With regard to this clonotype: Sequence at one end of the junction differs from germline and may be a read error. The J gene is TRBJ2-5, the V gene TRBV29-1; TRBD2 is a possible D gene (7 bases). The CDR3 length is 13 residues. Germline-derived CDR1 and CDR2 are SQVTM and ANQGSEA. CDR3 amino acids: CSVGGGEQETLYF. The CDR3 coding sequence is TGCAGCGTTGGAGGGGGGGAGCAAGAGACCCTGTACTTC.

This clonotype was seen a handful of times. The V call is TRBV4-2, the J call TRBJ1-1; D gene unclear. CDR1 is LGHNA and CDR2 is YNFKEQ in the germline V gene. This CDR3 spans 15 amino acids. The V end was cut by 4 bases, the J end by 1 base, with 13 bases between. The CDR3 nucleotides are TGTGCCAGCAGCCCCCCATGGGCCGGGAACACTGAAGCTTTCTTT. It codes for CASSPPWAGNTEAFF.

CDR3 residues: CASSGSDTGELFF. The DNA for the CDR3 is TGTGCCAGCAGTGGCAGCGACACCGGGGAGCTGTTTTTT. The chain joins TRBV2 to TRBJ2-2, with D hard to call. Trimming took 4 bases from V and 3 from J, leaving 6 bases between them. The germline V gene has CDR1 SNHLY and CDR2 FYNNEI. This CDR3 has 13 residues.

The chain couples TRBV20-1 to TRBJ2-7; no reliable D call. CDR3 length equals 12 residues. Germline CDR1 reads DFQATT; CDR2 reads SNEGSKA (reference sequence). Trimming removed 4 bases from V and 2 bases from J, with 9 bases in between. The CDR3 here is CSAIGVAYEQYF. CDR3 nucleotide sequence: TGCAGTGCTATTGGGGTAGCCTACGAGCAGTACTTC.

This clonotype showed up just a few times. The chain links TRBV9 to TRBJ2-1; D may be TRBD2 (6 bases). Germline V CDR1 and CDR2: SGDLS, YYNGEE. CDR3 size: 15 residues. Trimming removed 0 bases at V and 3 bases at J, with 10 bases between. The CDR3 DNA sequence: TGTGCCAGCAGCGTAGATGTGGGGGGCTACAATGAGCAGTTCTTC. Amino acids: CASSVDVGGYNEQFF.

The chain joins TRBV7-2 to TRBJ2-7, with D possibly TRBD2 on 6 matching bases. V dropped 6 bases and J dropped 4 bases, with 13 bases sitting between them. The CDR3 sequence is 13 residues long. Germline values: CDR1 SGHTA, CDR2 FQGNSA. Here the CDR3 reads CASSPGSGYEQYF. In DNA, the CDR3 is TGTGCCAGCAGTCCAGGGAGCGGGTACGAGCAGTACTTC.

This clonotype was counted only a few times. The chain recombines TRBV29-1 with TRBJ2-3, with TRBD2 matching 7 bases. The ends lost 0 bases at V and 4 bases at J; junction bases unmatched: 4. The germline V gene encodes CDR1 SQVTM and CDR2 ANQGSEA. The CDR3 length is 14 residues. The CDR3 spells CSVEEASGSDTQYF. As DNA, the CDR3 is TGCAGCGTTGAAGAGGCTAGCGGTTCAGATACGCAGTATTTT.

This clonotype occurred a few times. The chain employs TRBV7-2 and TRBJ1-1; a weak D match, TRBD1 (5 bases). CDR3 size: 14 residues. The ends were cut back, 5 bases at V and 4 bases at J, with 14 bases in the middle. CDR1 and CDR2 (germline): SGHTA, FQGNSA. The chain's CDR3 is CASSDPGRTTEAFF. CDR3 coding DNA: TGTGCCAGCAGCGACCCGGGACGGACCACTGAAGCTTTCTTT.

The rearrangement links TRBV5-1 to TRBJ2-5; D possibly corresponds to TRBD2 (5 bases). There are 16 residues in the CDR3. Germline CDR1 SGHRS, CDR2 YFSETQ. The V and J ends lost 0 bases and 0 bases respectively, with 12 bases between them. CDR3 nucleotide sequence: TGCGCCAGCAGCTTGGCCCTTCGGGGAGACCAAGAGACCCAGTACTTC. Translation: CASSLALRGDQETQYF.

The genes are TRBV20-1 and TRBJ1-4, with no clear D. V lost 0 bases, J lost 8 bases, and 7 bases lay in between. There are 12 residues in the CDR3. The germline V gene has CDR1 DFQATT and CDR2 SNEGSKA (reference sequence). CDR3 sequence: CSARERREKLFF. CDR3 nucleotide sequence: TGCAGTGCTAGAGAAAGGAGGGAAAAACTGTTTTTT.

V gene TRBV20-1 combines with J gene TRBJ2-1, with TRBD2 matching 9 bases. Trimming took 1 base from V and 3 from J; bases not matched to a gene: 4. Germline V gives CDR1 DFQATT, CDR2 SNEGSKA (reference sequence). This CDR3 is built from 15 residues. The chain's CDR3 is CSARVRRGGYNEQFF. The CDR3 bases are TGCAGTGCTAGAGTTCGGCGGGGGGGCTACAATGAGCAGTTCTTC.

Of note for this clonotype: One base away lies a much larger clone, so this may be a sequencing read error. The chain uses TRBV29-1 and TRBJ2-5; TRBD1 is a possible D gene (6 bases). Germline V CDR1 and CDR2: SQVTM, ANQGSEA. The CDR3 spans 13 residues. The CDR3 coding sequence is TGCATCGTTGGAAGGACAGTTGAAGAGACCCAGTACTTC. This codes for CIVGRTVEETQYF.